This is a list of T cell receptor beta chains from one sample in a study of T cell responses to AZD1222 COVID-19 vaccine. Assay used: immunoSEQ multiplex PCR; TCRdb lists only in-frame clones, some missing. This sample carries more than 90,000 clones, around nine tenths of them seen once, and the ten largest clones take approximately 3.4%. This sample comprised peripheral blood, obtained 28 days after the second AZD1222 dose. The receptors were sampled from an adult who received the AZD1222 COVID-19 vaccine. Both conserved end residues are part of each CDR3. D genes are given only for firm matches. Size values are once, few and many counts, or a class for expanded clones, and some rows have none.

- | TRBJ1-6 | TRBV27 | few | TGTGCCAGCAGCCATTCAGGACGTTCAAGGAGCTCCTATAATTCACCCCTCCACTTT | CASSHSGRSRSSYNSPLHF
- | TRBJ1-1 | TRBV19 | - | TGTGCCAGTACGTGGGCCGGCCCTGGTTTTGCTTTCTTT | CASTWAGPGFAFF
- | TRBJ1-1 | TRBV20-1 | - | TGCAGTGCCGTAGGGGACACTGAAGCTTTCTTT | CSAVGDTEAFF
- | TRBJ1-2 | TRBV5-6 | - | TGTGCCAGCAGCTTGGCTGGAACGTTAGATGGCTACACCTTC | CASSLAGTLDGYTF
TRBD2 | TRBJ2-3 | TRBV19 | - | TGTGCCAGTAGTTGGGGACTAGCGGGAGATACGCAGTATTTT | CASSWGLAGDTQYF
- | TRBJ1-1 | TRBV20-1 | - | TGCAGTGCTAATGACAACTGGAACACTGAAGCTTTCTTT | CSANDNWNTEAFF
- | TRBJ1-1 | TRBV7-9 | - | TGTGCCAGCAGCGGACCCGCCATGAACACTGAAGCTTTCTTT | CASSGPAMNTEAFF
TRBD1 | TRBJ2-2 | TRBV12-3/TRBV12-4 | - | TGTGCCAGCATCTACAGGGGGACGGTGTTTTTT | CASIYRGTVFF
- | TRBJ1-6 | TRBV4-2 | - | TGTGCCAGCAGCCACACCTCGACAGAGAATAATTCACCCCTCCACTTT | CASSHTSTENNSPLHF
- | TRBJ2-6 | TRBV19 | - | TGTGCCAGTACATTAAGACCCGACAGACCCTCTGGGGCCAACGTCCTGACTTTC | CASTLRPDRPSGANVLTF